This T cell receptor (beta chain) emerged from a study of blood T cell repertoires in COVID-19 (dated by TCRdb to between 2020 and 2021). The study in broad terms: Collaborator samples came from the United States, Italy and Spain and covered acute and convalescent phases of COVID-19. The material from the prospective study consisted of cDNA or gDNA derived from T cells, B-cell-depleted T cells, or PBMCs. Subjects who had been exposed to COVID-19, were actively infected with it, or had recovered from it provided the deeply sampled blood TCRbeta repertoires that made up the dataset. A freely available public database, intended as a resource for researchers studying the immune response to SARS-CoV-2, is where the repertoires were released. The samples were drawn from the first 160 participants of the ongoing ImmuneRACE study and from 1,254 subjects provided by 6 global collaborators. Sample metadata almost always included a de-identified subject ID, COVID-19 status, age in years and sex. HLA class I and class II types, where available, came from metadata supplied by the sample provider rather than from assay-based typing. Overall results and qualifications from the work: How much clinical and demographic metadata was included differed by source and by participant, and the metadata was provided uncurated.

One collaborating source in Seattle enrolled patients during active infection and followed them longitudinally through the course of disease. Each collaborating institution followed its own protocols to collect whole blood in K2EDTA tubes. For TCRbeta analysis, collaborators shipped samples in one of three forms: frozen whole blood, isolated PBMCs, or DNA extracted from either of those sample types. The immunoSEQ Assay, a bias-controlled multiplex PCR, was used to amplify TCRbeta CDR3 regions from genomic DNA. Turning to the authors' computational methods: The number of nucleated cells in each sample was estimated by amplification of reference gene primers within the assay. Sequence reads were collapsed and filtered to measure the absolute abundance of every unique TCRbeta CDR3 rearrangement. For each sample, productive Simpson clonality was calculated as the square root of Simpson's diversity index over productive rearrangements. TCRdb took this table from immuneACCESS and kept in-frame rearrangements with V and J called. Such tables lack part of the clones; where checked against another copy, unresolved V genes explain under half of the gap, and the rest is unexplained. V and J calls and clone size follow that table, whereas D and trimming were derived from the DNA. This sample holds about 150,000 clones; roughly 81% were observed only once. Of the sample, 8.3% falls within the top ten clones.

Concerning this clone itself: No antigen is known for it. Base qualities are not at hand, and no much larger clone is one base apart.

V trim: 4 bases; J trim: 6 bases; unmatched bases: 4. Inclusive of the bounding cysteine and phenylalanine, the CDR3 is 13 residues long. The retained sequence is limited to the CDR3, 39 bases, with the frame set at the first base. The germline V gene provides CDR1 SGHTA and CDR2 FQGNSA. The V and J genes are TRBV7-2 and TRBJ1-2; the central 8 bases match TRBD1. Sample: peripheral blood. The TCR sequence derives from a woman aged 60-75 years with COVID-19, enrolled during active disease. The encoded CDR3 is CASSSDRGHGYTF. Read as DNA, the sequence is TGTGCCAGCAGCTCCGACAGGGGACATGGCTACACCTTC.